This TCR beta chain was sequenced in a study of OX40 agonist ivuxolimab in advanced cancers. At the level of the study: Given to patients was ivuxolimab, an agonistic anti-OX40 (CD134) antibody. Every patient in dose escalation had hepatocellular carcinoma, melanoma, renal cell or head and neck cancer. Subjects had a mean age of about 61 years, with a range of about 23 to 90; more than 75% were male.

Study-level findings and limits: Clonal expansion was seen in CD4+ and CD8+ blood T cells by week 6 at 0.1 to 3.0 mg/kg.

V lost 0 bases and J lost 4, with 0 bases in between. Germline lookup yields CDR1 SEHNR and CDR2 FQNEAQ (reference sequence). This CDR3 contains 11 residues. This clone was detected once. The antigen is unknown. Sequencing used immunoSEQ multiplex PCR; TCRdb keeps in-frame clones, though not all of them. The table includes approximately 28,000 clones, about 83% detected once. Sequences were derived from CD4+ or CD8+ T cells sorted from blood, sampled in a trial of the OX40 agonist ivuxolimab. The rearrangement links TRBV7-9 to TRBJ1-2, with D uncertain. The sequence derives from an adult with an advanced solid tumor such as melanoma, head and neck, liver or kidney cancer. CDR3 region: CASSLAYGYTF. The CDR3 DNA is TGTGCCAGCAGCTTAGCCTATGGCTACACCTTC. The full variable domain, with the rest looked up from reference TRBV7-9 and TRBJ1-2, is DTGVSQNPRHKITKRGQNVTFRCDPISEHNRLYWYRQTLGQGPEFLTYFQNEAQLEKSRLLSDRFSAERPKGSFSTLEIQRTEQGDSAMYLCASSLAYGYTFGSGTRLTVV.